Below, 10 T cell receptor beta chains from the same sample are listed, as sequenced in a study of blood T cell repertoires in COVID-19. Clones were sequenced by immunoSEQ multiplex PCR, and TCRdb holds only the in-frame ones, with some missing. The sample lists 50,000 or so clones, 80% to 90% occurring once. Source material: peripheral blood. The receptors were gathered from a man aged 45 to 65 with acute or convalescent COVID-19.

The sample holds one count of this clone. V usage is TRBV5-1 and J usage is TRBJ2-1, with D possibly being TRBD2 (5 bases). Germline loops: CDR1 SGHRS, CDR2 YFSETQ. Trimming took 0 bases from V and 8 from J, leaving 12 bases between them. This CDR3 has 14 residues. DNA of the CDR3: TGCGCCAGCAGCTTGGGAGGGTATAGCCATGAGCAGTTCTTC. Its translation is CASSLGGYSHEQFF.

J is TRBJ2-2 and V is TRBV6-1, with a weak D call TRBD2 (6 bases). Germline values: CDR1 MNHNS, CDR2 SASEGT. There are 18 residues in the CDR3. Trimming stripped 4 bases from V and 4 bases from J, with 22 bases between. CDR3 coding DNA: TGTGCCAGCAGTGCAACCCGGAGGGACTGGTACGGCACCGGGGAGCTGTTTTTT. Translating gives CASSATRRDWYGTGELFF.

The J gene is TRBJ1-2, the V gene TRBV15; D gene ambiguous. The germline CDR1 and CDR2 sequences are LNHNV and YYDKDF (reference sequence). The CDR3 contains 12 residues. V dropped 6 bases and J dropped 0 bases, with 5 bases sitting between them. For the CDR3, the DNA is TGTGCCACCAGTTTAGCTAACTATGGCTACACCTTC. It specifies CATSLANYGYTF.

The genes are TRBV2 and TRBJ1-5; tentatively, D is TRBD1 (5 bases). Germline CDR1 SNHLY, CDR2 FYNNEI. The CDR3 totals 15 residues. V was trimmed by 6 bases and J by 0 bases, leaving 12 bases between them. CDR3 nucleotides: TGTGCCAGCAGGCGGACATTTTCTAGCAATCAGCCCCAGCATTTT. Protein product: CASRRTFSSNQPQHF.

CDR3 sequence (DNA): TGTGCCAGCAGTTACGGGGGAACCTACGAGCAGTACTTC. Protein: CASSYGGTYEQYF. The rearrangement uses TRBV27 and TRBJ2-7; D is perhaps TRBD2 (6 bases). The CDR3 length is 13 residues. The V and J ends lost 4 bases and 2 bases respectively, with 9 bases between them. The germline V gene encodes CDR1 MNHEY and CDR2 SMNVEV (reference sequence).

CDR3 loop: CASSPRFRRPQETQYF. DNA for the CDR3: TGTGCCAGCAGCCCCAGATTCAGGAGGCCTCAAGAGACCCAGTACTTC. J is TRBJ2-5 and V is TRBV3-1 (or the pseudogene TRBV3-2), with TRBD2 as a possible D gene (5 bases). Trimming cost V 4 bases and J 2 bases, with 17 bases left between them. This CDR3 region has 16 residues. In germline, CDR1 is LGHDT, CDR2 YNNKEL (reference sequence).

In this sample, this clone turned up many times. CDR3 coding DNA: TGTGCCAGCAGTGACGGGACTAGCGGGAGTGAGCAGTTCTTC. It yields the protein CASSDGTSGSEQFF. The rearrangement links TRBV6-4 to TRBJ2-1; 14 bases fit TRBD2. The CDR3 extends over 14 amino acids. The V and J ends lost 2 bases and 9 bases, in that order; junction bases with no gene match: 0. Germline CDR1 reads MRHNA; CDR2 reads SNTAGT.

V usage is TRBV7-9 and J usage is TRBJ1-2, with unresolved D. The CDR3 is 14 amino acids. V lost 1 base and J lost 0, with 6 bases in between. In germline, CDR1 is SEHNR, CDR2 FQNEAQ (reference sequence). In DNA, the CDR3 is TGTGCCAGCAGCTTAGGAGGTTCTAACTATGGCTACACCTTC. It encodes CASSLGGSNYGYTF.

The genes are TRBV9 and TRBJ1-4, with 8 bases lining up with TRBD1. This CDR3 comprises 15 residues. V gave up 0 bases and J gave up 4 bases; unmatched junction bases: 2. CDR1 is SGDLS and CDR2 is YYNGEE in the germline V gene. The CDR3 sequence is CASSVGTGINEKLFF. CDR3 coding DNA: TGTGCCAGCAGCGTAGGGACAGGGATTAATGAAAAACTGTTTTTT.

The chain has TRBV5-4 and TRBJ1-6, with a possible D match to TRBD1 (5 bases). The germline CDR1 and CDR2 sequences are SGHNT and YYREEE (reference sequence). This CDR3 comprises 17 residues. Between the trimmed V and J ends, which lost 5 bases and 0 bases, there was a span of 15 bases. The CDR3: CASREGGAGSYNSPLHF. Written as DNA, the CDR3 is TGTGCCAGCAGAGAAGGAGGGGCTGGCTCCTATAATTCACCCCTCCACTTT.